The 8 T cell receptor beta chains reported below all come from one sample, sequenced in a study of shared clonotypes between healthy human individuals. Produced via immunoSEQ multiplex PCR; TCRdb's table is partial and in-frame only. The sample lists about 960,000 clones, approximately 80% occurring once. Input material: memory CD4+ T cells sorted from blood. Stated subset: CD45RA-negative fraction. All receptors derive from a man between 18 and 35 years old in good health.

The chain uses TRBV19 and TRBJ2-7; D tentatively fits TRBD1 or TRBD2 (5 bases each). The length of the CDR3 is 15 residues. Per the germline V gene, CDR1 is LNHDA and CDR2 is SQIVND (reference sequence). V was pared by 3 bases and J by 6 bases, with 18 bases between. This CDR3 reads CASSMGPGAPREQYF. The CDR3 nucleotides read TGTGCCAGTAGTATGGGACCGGGCGCACCCCGCGAGCAGTACTTC.

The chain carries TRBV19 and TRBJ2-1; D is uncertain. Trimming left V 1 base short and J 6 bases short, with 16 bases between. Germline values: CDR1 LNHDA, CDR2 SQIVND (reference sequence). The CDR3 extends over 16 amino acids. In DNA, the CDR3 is TGTGCCAGTAGTATAGGGGCCCAGGAGATCGGCAATGAGCAGTTCTTC. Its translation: CASSIGAQEIGNEQFF.

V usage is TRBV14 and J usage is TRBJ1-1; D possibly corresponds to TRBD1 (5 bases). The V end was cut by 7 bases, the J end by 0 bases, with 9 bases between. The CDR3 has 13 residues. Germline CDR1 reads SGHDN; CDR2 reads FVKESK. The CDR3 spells CASTRQMNTEAFF. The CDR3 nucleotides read TGTGCCAGCACGCGACAGATGAACACTGAAGCTTTCTTT.

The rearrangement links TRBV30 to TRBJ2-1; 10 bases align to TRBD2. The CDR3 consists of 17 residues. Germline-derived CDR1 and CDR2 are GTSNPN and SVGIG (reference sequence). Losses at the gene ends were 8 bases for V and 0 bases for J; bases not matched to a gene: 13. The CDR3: CAGGQSSGGSSYNEQFF. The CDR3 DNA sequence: TGTGCCGGAGGTCAGTCTAGCGGGGGTAGCTCCTACAATGAGCAGTTCTTC.

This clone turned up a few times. Here the CDR3 DNA reads TGCGCCAGCAGCCGTTCCCTGTCGACCGGGACAGGGCGCTACGAGCAGTACTTC. It is translated as CASSRSLSTGTGRYEQYF. J is TRBJ2-7 and V is TRBV5-1; 9 nucleotides line up with TRBD1. This CDR3 is built from 18 residues. J was trimmed by 3 bases and V by 4 bases; bases with no gene match: 17. CDR1 and CDR2 (germline): SGHRS, YFSETQ.

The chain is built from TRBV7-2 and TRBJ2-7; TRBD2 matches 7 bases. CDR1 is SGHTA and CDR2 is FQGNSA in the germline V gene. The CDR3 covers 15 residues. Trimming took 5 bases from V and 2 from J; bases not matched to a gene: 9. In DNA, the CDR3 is TGTGCCAGCAGCACAATTGGGACTACCCCCTACGAGCAGTACTTC. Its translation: CASSTIGTTPYEQYF.

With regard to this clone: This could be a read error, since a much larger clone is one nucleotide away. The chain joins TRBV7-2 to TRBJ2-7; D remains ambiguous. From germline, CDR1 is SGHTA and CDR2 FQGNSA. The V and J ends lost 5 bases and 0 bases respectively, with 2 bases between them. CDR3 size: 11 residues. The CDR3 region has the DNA TGTGCCAGCAGCCACTCCTACGAGCAGTACTTC. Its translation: CASSHSYEQYF.

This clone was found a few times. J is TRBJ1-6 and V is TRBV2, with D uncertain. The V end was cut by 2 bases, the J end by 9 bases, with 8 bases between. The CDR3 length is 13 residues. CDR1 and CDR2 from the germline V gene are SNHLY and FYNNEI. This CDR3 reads CASSELKSSPLHF. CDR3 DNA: TGTGCCAGCAGTGAACTGAAAAGTTCACCCCTCCACTTT.